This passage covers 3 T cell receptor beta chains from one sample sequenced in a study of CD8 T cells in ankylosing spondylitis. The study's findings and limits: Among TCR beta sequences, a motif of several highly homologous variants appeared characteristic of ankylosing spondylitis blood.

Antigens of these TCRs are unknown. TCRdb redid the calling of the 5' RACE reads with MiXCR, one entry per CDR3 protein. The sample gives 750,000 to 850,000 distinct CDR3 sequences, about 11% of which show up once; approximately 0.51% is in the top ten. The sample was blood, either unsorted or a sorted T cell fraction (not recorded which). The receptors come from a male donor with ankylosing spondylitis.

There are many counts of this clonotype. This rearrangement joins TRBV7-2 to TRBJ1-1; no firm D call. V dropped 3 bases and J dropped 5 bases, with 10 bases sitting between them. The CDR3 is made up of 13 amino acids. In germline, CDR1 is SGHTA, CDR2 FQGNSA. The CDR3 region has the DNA TGTGCCAGCAGCTTGTGGCAGGCGACTGAAGCTTTCTTT. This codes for CASSLWQATEAFF.

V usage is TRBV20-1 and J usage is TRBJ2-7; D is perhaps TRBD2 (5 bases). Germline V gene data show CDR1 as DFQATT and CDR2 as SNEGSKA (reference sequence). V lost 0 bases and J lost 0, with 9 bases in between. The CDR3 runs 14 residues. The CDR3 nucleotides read TGCAGTGCTAGAGAAGGACGGGGCTCCTACGAGCAGTACTTC. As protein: CSAREGRGSYEQYF.

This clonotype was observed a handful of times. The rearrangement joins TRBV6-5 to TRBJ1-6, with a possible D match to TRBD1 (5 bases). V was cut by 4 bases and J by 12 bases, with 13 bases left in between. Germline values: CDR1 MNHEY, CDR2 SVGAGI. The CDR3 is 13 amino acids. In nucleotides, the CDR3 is TGTGCCAGCAGTTTCCACCGGGACCGACCCCTCCACTTT. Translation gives CASSFHRDRPLHF.